The subject of this entry is one T cell receptor beta chain. Everyone who took part was about 18 to 89 years old, and they came from 20 to 25 US areas. Participant reports of clinical history set cohort assignment. V gave up 5 bases and J gave up 0 bases, with 16 bases separating them. The CDR3 runs to 16 residues. From germline, CDR1 is SGHTA and CDR2 FQGNSA. Sequencing was performed with immunoSEQ multiplex PCR; in TCRdb, only in-frame clones are kept and a portion is missing. The profile shows approximately 250,000 clones, approximately 79% of them singletons. This record comes from a study of blood T cell repertoires in COVID-19. As for the study in general: Specimens from acute and convalescent COVID-19 originated in the United States, Italy and Spain. The analysed material was cDNA or gDNA that came from T cells, B-cell-depleted T cells, or PBMCs.

Sequencing was performed on PBMCs or T cells enriched from blood (not recorded which). The chain carries TRBV7-2 and TRBJ1-1; no firm D call. The clonotype originates from a man in his thirties or forties with acute COVID-19. The CDR3 DNA sequence: TGTGCCAGCAGCCTCAACTCTCTCTCCATGAACACTGAAGCTTTCTTT. This encodes CASSLNSLSMNTEAFF.